The T cell receptor (beta chain) described here comes from a study of T cells in Graves' hyperthyroidism and ophthalmopathy. This clonotype was counted only a few times. With 5 bases removed from V and 5 bases from J, the gap between germline ends came to 10 bases. The CDR3 sequence is 13 residues long. Germline assignment: CDR1 SGHVS and CDR2 FNYEAQ. RNA transcripts gave rise to amplified TCR beta CDR3 regions. The HTBI primer set drove a first-round RT-PCR of the TCR CDR3. TCRdb reprocessed the multiplex PCR reads via MiXCR and lists one record per CDR3 protein. The sample lists 500,000 to 650,000 distinct CDR3 sequences; about 46% were seen once.

The sample comprised peripheral blood or thyroid tissue (not recorded which). This TCR was sampled from an adult woman with Graves' disease, either hyperthyroidism or ophthalmopathy (not recorded which). The chain joins TRBV7-6 to TRBJ1-5; the D is unclear. The CDR3: CASSPRPDQPQHF. Here the CDR3 DNA reads TGTGCCAGCAGCCCCAGGCCCGATCAGCCCCAGCATTTT.